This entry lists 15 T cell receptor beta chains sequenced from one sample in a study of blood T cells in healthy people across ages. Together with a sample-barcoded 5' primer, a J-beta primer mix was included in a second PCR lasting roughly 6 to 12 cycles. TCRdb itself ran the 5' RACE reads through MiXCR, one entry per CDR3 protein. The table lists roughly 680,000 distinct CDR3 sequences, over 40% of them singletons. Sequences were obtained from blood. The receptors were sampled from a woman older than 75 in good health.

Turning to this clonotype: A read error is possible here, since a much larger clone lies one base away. The CDR3 here is CAISESGGCGTFRNEQFF. The CDR3 DNA reads as TGTGCCATCAGTGAGTCAGGGGGTTGCGGGACCTTCCGAAATGAGCAGTTCTTC. This sequence joins TRBV10-3 and TRBJ2-1, with D perhaps matching TRBD1 or TRBD2 (6 bases each). CDR3 size: 18 residues. Deletions cut 0 bases from V and 7 bases from J, with 22 bases between. Germline CDR1 is ENHRY and CDR2 is SYGVKD.

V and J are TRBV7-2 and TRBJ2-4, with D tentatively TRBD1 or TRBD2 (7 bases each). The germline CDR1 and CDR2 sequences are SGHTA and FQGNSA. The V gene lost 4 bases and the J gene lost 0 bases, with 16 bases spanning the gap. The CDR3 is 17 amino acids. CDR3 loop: CASSSGGAAVAKNIQYF. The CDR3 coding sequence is TGTGCCAGCAGCTCAGGGGGGGCAGCGGTAGCCAAAAACATTCAGTACTTC.

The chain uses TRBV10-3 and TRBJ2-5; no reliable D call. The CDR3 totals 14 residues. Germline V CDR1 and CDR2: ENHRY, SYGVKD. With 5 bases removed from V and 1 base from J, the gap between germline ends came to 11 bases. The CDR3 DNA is TGTGCCATCAGTCCCCGCTCCGTCCAAGAGACCCAGTACTTC. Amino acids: CAISPRSVQETQYF.

CDR3: CASVQGSLYSPLHF. DNA of the CDR3: TGTGCCAGCGTCCAAGGGTCGCTATATTCACCCCTCCACTTT. The chain is built from TRBV7-9 and TRBJ1-6; D is uncertain. The CDR3 consists of 14 residues. CDR1 SEHNR and CDR2 FQNEAQ come from the germline V gene (reference sequence). V was pared by 8 bases and J by 8 bases, with 16 bases between. The entire variable domain, with the rest obtained from reference TRBV7-9 and TRBJ1-6, is as follows: DTGVSQNPRHKITKRGQNVTFRCDPISEHNRLYWYRQTLGQGPEFLTYFQNEAQLEKSRLLSDRFSAERPKGSFSTLEIQRTEQGDSAMYLCASVQGSLYSPLHFGNGTRLTVT.

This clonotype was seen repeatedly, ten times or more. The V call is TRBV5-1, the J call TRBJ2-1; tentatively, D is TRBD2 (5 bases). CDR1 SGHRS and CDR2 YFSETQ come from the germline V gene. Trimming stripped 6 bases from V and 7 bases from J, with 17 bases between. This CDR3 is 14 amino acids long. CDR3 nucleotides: TGCGCCAGCACAAGCGGCACCCCGGGGAATGAGCAGTTCTTC. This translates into CASTSGTPGNEQFF.

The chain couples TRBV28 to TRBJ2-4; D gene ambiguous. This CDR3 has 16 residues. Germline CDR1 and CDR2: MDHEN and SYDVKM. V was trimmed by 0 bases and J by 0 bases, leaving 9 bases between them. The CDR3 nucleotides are TGTGCCAGCAGTTTATGGTCGCATCTAGCCAAAAACATTCAGTACTTC. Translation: CASSLWSHLAKNIQYF.

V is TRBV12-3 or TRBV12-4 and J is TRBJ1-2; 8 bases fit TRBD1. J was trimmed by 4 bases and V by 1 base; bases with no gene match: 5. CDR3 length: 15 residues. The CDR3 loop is CASSLVDRGPYGYTF. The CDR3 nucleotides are TGTGCCAGCAGTTTAGTCGACAGGGGTCCCTATGGCTACACCTTC.

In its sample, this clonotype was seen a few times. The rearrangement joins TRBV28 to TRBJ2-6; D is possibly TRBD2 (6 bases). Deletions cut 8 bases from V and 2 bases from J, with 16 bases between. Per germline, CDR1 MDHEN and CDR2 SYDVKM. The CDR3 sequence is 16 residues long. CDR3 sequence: CASRRLEYPGANVLTF. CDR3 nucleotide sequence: TGTGCCAGCCGACGACTAGAGTACCCTGGGGCCAACGTCCTGACTTTC.

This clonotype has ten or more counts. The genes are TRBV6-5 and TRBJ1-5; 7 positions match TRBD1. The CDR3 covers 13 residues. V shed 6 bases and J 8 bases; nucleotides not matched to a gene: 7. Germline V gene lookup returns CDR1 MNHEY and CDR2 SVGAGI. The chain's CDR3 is CASSVGGREPQHF. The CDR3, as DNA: TGTGCCAGCAGCGTAGGGGGCCGGGAGCCCCAGCATTTT.

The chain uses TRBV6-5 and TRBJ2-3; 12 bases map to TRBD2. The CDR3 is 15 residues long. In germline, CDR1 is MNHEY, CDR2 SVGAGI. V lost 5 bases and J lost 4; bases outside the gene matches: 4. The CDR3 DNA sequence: TGTGCCAGCAGTAAGACTAGCGGGGGAGCAGATACGCAGTATTTT. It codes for CASSKTSGGADTQYF.

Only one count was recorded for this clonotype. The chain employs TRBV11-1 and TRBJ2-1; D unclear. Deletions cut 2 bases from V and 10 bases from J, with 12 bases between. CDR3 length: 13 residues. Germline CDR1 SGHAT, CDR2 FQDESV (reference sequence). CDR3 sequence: CASSLFGNSEQFF. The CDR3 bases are TGTGCCAGCAGCTTATTCGGCAATAGCGAGCAGTTCTTC.

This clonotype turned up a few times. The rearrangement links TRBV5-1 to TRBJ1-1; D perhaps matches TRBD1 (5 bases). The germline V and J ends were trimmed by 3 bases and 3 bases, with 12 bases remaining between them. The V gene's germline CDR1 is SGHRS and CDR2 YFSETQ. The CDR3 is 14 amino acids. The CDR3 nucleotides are TGCGCCAGCAGCTCATACCCGGGGGACACTGAAGCTTTCTTT. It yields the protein CASSSYPGDTEAFF.

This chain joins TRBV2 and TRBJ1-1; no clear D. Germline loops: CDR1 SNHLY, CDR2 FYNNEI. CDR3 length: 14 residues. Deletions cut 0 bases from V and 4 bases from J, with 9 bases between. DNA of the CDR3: TGTGCCAGCAGTGAAGCGTCGAGGACCACTGAAGCTTTCTTT. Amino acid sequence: CASSEASRTTEAFF. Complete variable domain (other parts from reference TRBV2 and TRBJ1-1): EPEVTQTPSHQVTQMGQEVILRCVPISNHLYFYWYRQILGQKVEFLVSFYNNEISEKSEIFDDQFSVERPDGSNFTLKIRSTKLEDSAMYFCASSEASRTTEAFFGQGTRLTVV.

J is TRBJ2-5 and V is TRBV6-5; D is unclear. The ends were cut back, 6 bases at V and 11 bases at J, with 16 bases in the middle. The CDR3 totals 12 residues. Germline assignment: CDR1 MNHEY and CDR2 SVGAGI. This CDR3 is CASSPGKLQQYF. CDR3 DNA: TGTGCCAGCAGCCCCGGCAAACTCCAGCAGTACTTC.

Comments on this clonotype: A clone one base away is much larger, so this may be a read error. CDR3 sequence: CASSSRPAGDGTDTQYF. The DNA for the CDR3 is TGTGCCAGCAGCTCCCGACCAGCGGGGGACGGCACAGATACGCAGTATTTT. This chain uses TRBV7-3 with TRBJ2-3, with TRBD2 matching over 8 bases. After removal of 4 bases from V and 1 base from J, the junction contained 10 bases not matched to a gene. CDR3 length: 17 residues. From germline, CDR1 is SGHTA and CDR2 FQGTGA.